A single sample is the source of the 13 T cell receptor beta chains below, sequenced in a study of shared clonotypes between healthy human individuals. The data were produced by immunoSEQ multiplex PCR, yet TCRdb's version contains in-frame clones alone and is incomplete. Of about 730,000 clones listed, roughly two thirds are singletons. Specimen: memory CD4+ T cells sorted from blood. The sample's subset: CD45RA-negative fraction. Receptors originate from a woman in her 30s in good health.

The table lists this clone with a few counts. The chain links TRBV7-9 to TRBJ2-7; D gene ambiguous. Germline CDR1 SEHNR, CDR2 FQNEAQ (reference sequence). The germline V and J ends were trimmed by 6 bases and 5 bases, with 11 bases remaining between them. The CDR3 loop spans 12 amino acids. In nucleotides, the CDR3 is TGTGCCAGCAGTAACTCGCCAAACGAGCAGTACTTC. Protein: CASSNSPNEQYF.

The V and J genes are TRBV9 and TRBJ2-1; TRBD1 aligns across 7 bases. Germline V CDR1 and CDR2: SGDLS, YYNGEE. Trimming took 6 bases from V and 2 from J; bases not matched to a gene: 8. This CDR3 has 15 residues. The CDR3: CASTQGDGTYNEQFF. DNA for the CDR3: TGTGCCAGCACTCAGGGGGACGGGACCTACAATGAGCAGTTCTTC.

This clone occurred once. The chain is built from TRBV10-3 and TRBJ2-7; a weak D match, TRBD2 (5 bases). The CDR3 is 16 residues long. V shed 7 bases and J shed 0 bases, with 19 bases lying between them. The germline V gene has CDR1 ENHRY and CDR2 SYGVKD. The DNA of the CDR3 is TGTGCCATCAAGAGGCGTCGGGATGGTAGCTCCTACGAGCAGTACTTC. Translating gives CAIKRRRDGSSYEQYF.

V gene TRBV11-3 combines with J gene TRBJ2-5; 9 positions match TRBD1. The V gene's germline CDR1 is SGHNT and CDR2 YENEEA. The CDR3 runs to 15 residues. V was pared by 3 bases and J by 4 bases, with 6 bases of the junction left unmatched. The DNA of the CDR3 is TGTGCCAGCAGCTTGGGGGGGACAGGGCGAGAGACCCAGTACTTC. Protein: CASSLGGTGRETQYF.

This clone counts as medium-sized. The CDR3 reads CASSSIGTRNLNQPQHF. CDR3 in DNA: TGTGCCAGCAGTTCGATTGGGACCCGAAATCTCAATCAGCCCCAGCATTTT. This chain connects TRBV28 to TRBJ1-5, with D possibly TRBD1 on 5 matching bases. Germline CDR1 MDHEN, CDR2 SYDVKM. This CDR3 contains 17 residues. Trimming removed 4 bases at V and 3 bases at J, with 19 bases between.

V usage is TRBV7-9 and J usage is TRBJ2-7; 7 bases map to TRBD2. With 3 bases clipped from V and 2 bases from J, the junction kept 7 bases outside the gene matches. Per the germline V gene, CDR1 is SEHNR and CDR2 is FQNEAQ (reference sequence). CDR3 size: 15 residues. The CDR3, as DNA: TGTGCCAGCAGCTTTTACCCCGGGACTACCTACGAGCAGTACTTC. Residues: CASSFYPGTTYEQYF.

The chain joins TRBV2 to TRBJ2-3, with unresolved D. This CDR3 region has 13 residues. Trimming pared 7 bases from V and 2 bases from J, leaving 10 bases between. Germline CDR1 SNHLY, CDR2 FYNNEI. CDR3 bases: TGTGCCAGCAAGCCAGCGAACACAGATACGCAGTATTTT. Translating gives CASKPANTDTQYF.

This chain connects TRBV4-1 to TRBJ1-2; D possibly corresponds to TRBD1 (6 bases). The CDR3 contains 16 residues. Looked up from germline, CDR1 is MGHRA and CDR2 is YSYEKL. The V and J ends lost 2 bases and 0 bases respectively, with 13 bases between them. The CDR3 loop reads CASSQRGTGTNYGYTF. The CDR3 DNA reads TGCGCCAGCAGCCAAAGGGGGACGGGAACTAACTATGGCTACACCTTC.

Of note for this clone: This is likely an artifact of a read error, given a far larger clone one base away. The V call is TRBV9, the J call TRBJ1-2; maybe TRBD1 (6 bases). CDR3 length equals 14 residues. Germline CDR1 and CDR2: SGDLS and YYNGEE. The DNA of the CDR3 is TGTACCAGCAGCGTTACAGGGATGGACTATGGCTACACCTTC. This sequence encodes CTSSVTGMDYGYTF.

This CDR3 is CASSVGTGYTF. CDR3 DNA: TGTGCCAGCAGTGTGGGAACTGGATACACCTTC. The genes are TRBV2 and TRBJ1-2; D is unclear. In germline, CDR1 is SNHLY, CDR2 FYNNEI. V gave up 4 bases and J gave up 11 bases, with 11 bases separating them. The CDR3 sequence is 11 residues long.

This clone was counted only a few times. V is TRBV7-4 and J is TRBJ2-3; D is uncertain. Trimming took off 5 bases at V and 4 bases at J, with 13 bases between the two ends. The CDR3 runs to 14 residues. Germline loops: CDR1 SGHVT, CDR2 SQSDAQ. The CDR3 DNA reads as TGTGCCAGCAGCCCCAGGATTTGGGCAGATACGCAGTATTTT. Its translation: CASSPRIWADTQYF.

This clone was observed once. The rearrangement joins TRBV7-8 to TRBJ2-3; 8 nucleotides match TRBD2. Trimming cost V 5 bases and J 2 bases; bases outside gene matches: 9. The CDR3 has 16 amino acids. Germline assignment: CDR1 SGHVS and CDR2 FQNEAQ. The CDR3 DNA reads TGTGCCAGCAGCCCTCTAACGGGAGGGAACACAGATACGCAGTATTTT. It encodes CASSPLTGGNTDTQYF.

V and J are TRBV4-2 and TRBJ2-7, with 13 bases identical to TRBD2. The CDR3 is 18 amino acids. The J segment lost 1 base and the V segment lost 0 bases, leaving 6 bases of the junction unmatched. Germline V gives CDR1 LGHNA, CDR2 YNFKEQ. The CDR3, as DNA: TGTGCCAGCAGCCAAGAACTGAGACTAGCGGGGGGATCCTACGAGCAGTACTTC. Its translation is CASSQELRLAGGSYEQYF.